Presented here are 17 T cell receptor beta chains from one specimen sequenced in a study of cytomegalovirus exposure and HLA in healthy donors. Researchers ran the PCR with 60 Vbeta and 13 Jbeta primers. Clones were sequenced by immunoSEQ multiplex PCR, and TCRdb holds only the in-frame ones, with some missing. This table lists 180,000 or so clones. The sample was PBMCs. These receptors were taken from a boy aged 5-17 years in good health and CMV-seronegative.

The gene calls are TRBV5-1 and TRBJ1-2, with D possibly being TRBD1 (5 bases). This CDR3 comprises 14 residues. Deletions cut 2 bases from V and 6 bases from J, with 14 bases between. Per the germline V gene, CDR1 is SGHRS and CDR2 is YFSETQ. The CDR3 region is CASSFGATADGYTF. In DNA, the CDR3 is TGCGCCAGCAGCTTTGGGGCTACTGCCGATGGCTACACCTTC. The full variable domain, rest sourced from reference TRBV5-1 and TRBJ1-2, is KAGVTQTPRYLIKTRGQQVTLSCSPISGHRSVSWYQQTPGQGLQFLFEYFSETQRNKGNFPGRFSGRQFSNSRSEMNVSTLELGDSALYLCASSFGATADGYTFGSGTRLTVV.

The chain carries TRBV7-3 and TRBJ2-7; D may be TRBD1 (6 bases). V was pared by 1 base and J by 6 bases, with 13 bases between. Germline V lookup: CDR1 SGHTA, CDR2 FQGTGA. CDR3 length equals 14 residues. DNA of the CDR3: TGTGCCAGCAGCTTAAGTCCAGGGGAAGGCGAGCAGTACTTC. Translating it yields CASSLSPGEGEQYF.

The CDR3 spells CASSAPRRDGELFF. CDR3 nucleotides: TGTGCCAGCAGCGCTCCCCGCAGGGACGGGGAGCTGTTTTTT. V and J are TRBV5-4 and TRBJ2-2, with a possible D match to TRBD1 (5 bases). V lost 4 bases and J lost 7, with 14 bases in between. The CDR3 sequence is 14 residues long. The germline CDR1 and CDR2 sequences are SGHNT and YYREEE (reference sequence).

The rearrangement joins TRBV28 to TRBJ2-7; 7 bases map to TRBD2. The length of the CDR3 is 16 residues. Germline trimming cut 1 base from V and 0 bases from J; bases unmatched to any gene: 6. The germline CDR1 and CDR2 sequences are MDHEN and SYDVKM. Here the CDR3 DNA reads TGTGCCAGCAGTTTATCGGGAGGACAAAGCTCCTACGAGCAGTACTTC. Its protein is CASSLSGGQSSYEQYF. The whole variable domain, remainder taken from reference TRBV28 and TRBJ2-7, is DVKVTQSSRYLVKRTGEKVFLECVQDMDHENMFWYRQDPGLGLRLIYFSYDVKMKEKGDIPEGYSVSREKKERFSLILESASTNQTSMYLCASSLSGGQSSYEQYFGPGTRLTVT.

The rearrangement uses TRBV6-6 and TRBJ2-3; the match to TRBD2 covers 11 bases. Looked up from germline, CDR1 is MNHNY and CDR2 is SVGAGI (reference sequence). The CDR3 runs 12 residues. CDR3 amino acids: CASGGGTDTQYF. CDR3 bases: TGTGCTAGCGGGGGGGGTACAGATACGCAGTATTTT.

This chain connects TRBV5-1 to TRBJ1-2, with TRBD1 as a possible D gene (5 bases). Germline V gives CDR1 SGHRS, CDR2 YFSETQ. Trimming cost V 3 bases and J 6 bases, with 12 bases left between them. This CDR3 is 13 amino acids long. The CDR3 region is CASSSDSNDGYTF. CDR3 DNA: TGCGCCAGCAGCTCCGACAGTAATGATGGCTACACCTTC.

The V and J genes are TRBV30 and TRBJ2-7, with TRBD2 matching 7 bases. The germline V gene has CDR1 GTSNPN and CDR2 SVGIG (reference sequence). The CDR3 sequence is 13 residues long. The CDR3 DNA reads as TGTGCTACGGAGTGGGGGGGAACCTACGAGCAGTACTTC. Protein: CATEWGGTYEQYF.

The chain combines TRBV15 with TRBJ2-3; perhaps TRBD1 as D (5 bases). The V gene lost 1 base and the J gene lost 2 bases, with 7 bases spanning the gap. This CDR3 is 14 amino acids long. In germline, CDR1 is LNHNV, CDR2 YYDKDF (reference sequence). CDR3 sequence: CATSRGQYTDTQYF. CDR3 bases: TGTGCCACCAGCAGAGGACAGTACACAGATACGCAGTATTTT.

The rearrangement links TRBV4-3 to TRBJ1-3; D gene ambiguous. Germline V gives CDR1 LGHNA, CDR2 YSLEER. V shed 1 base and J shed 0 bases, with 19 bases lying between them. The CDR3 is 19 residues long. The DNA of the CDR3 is TGCGCCAGCAGCCAAGGTTGGAGCGGCCGTGTCCTCTCTGGAAACACCATATATTTT. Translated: CASSQGWSGRVLSGNTIYF.

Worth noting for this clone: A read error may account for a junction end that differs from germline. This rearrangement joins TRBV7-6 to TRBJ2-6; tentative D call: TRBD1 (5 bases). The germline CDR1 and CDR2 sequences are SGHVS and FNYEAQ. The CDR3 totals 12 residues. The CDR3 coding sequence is TGTGCCAGCAGCTTAGAACATTCAGGGCTGTCTTTC. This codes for CASSLEHSGLSF.

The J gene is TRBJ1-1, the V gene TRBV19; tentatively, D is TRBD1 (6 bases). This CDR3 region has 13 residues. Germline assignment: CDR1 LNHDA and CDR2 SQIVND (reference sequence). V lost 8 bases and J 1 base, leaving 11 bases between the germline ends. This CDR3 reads CASGTLRNTEAFF. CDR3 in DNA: TGTGCCAGTGGGACACTCCGGAACACTGAAGCTTTCTTT.

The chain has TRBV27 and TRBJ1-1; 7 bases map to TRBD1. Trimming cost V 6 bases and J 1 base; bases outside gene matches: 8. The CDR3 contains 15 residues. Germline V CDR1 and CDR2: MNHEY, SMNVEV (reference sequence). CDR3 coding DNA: TGTGCCAGCAGGGGACCAGGGGGAAAGAACACTGAAGCTTTCTTT. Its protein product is CASRGPGGKNTEAFF.

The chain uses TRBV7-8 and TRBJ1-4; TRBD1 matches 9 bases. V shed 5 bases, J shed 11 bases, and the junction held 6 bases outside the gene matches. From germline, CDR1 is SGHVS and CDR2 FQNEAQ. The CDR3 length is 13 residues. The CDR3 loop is CASSHGDRGKLFF. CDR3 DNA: TGTGCCAGCAGCCATGGCGACAGGGGGAAACTGTTTTTT.

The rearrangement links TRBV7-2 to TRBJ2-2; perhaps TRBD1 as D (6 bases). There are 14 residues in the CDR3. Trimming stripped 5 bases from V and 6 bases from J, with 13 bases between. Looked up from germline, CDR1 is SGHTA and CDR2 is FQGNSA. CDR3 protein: CASSLRGTPGELFF. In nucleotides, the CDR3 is TGTGCCAGCAGCCTTAGGGGGACGCCCGGGGAGCTGTTTTTT.

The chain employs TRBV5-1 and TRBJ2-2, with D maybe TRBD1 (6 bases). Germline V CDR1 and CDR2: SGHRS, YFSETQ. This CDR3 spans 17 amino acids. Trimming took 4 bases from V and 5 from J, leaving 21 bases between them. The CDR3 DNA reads TGCGCCAGCAGCGGACGACAGGTGCTGTCTTCAACCGGGGAGCTGTTTTTT. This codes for CASSGRQVLSSTGELFF.

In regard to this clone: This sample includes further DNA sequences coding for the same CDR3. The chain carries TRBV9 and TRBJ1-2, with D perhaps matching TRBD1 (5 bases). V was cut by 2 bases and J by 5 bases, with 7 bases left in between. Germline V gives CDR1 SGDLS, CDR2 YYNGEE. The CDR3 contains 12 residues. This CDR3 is CASSVGLYGYTF. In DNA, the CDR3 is TGTGCCAGCAGCGTGGGACTGTATGGCTACACCTTC.

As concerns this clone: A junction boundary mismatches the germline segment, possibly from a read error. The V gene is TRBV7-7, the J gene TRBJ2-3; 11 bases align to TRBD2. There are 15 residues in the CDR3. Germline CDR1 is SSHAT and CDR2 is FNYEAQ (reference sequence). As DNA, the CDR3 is TGTGCTAGCAGCGAGGGACTAGCGGGCACAGATACGCAGTATTTT. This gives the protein CASSEGLAGTDTQYF.